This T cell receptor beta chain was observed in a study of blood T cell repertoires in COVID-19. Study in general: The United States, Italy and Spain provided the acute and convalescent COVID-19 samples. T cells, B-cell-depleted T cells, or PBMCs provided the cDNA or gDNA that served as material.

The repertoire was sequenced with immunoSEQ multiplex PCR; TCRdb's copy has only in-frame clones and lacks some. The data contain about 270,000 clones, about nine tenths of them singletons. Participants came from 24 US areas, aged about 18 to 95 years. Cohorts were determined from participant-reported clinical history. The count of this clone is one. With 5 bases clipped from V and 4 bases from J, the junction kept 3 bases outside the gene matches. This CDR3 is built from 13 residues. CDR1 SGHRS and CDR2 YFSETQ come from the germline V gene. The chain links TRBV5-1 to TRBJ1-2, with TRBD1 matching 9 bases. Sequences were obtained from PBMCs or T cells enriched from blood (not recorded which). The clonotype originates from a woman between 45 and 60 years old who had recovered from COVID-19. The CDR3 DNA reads TGCGCCAGCAGGGAGACAGGGGGCTATGGCTACACCTTC. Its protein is CASRETGGYGYTF.